This record covers a single T cell receptor (beta chain). This record comes from a study of blood T cell repertoires in COVID-19. Across the whole study: From the United States, Italy and Spain came samples of acute and convalescent COVID-19.

In the authors' workflow: Amplification with reference gene primers provided the estimates of nucleated cell counts. The table came from immunoSEQ multiplex PCR; TCRdb's copy has only in-frame clones and leaves some out. V and J calls plus clone size are reproduced from that table; the DNA served to infer D and trimming. The sample yields 94,000 or so clones, approximately 80% seen once. The length of the CDR3 is 15 residues. V trimming: 0 bases; J trimming: 8 bases; junction bases outside the gene matches: 4. Germline V CDR1 and CDR2: SGDLS, YYNGEE. Sequenced sample: peripheral blood. This TCR was recovered from a man aged 55-75 years with acute or convalescent COVID-19. The chain joins TRBV9 to TRBJ1-4, with 10 bases identical to TRBD1. The CDR3 region has the DNA TGTGCCAGCAGCGTAGAGGGACAGGGGTGGGAAAAACTGTTTTTT. This translates into CASSVEGQGWEKLFF. The full variable domain, its missing parts supplied by reference TRBV9 and TRBJ1-4, is DSGVTQTPKHLITATGQRVTLRCSPRSGDLSVYWYQQSLDQGLQFLIQYYNGEERAKGNILERFSAQQFPDLHSELNLSSLELGDSALYFCASSVEGQGWEKLFFGSGTQLSVL.